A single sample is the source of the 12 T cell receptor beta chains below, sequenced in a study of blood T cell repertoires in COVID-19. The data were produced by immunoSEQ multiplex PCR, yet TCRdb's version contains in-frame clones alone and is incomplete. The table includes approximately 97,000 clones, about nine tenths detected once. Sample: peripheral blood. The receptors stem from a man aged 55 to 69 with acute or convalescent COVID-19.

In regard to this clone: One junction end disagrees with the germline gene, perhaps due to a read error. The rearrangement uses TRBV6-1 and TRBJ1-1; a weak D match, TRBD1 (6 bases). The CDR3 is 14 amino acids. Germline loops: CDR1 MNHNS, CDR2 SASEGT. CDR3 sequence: CASREGQLNTEAFF. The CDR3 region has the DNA TGTGCCAGCAGGGAAGGACAGTTGAACACTGAAGCTTTCTTT.

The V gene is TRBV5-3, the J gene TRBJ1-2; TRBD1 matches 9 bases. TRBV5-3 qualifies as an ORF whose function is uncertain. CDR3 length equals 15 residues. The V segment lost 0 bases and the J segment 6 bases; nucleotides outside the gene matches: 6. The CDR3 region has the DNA TGTGCCAGAAGCTTGGCCAAACAGGGGGCGGATGGCTACACCTTC. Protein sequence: CARSLAKQGADGYTF.

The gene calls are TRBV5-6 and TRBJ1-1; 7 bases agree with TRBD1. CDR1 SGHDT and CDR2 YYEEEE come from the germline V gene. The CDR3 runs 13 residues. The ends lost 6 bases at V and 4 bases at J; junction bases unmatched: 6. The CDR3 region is CASNTGAGTEAFF. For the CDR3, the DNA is TGTGCCAGCAATACAGGGGCAGGCACTGAAGCTTTCTTT.

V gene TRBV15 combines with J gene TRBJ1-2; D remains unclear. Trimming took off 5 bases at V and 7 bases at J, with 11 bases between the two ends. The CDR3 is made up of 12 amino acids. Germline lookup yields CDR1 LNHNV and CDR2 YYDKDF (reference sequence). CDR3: CATSPFEGGYTF. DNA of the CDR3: TGTGCCACCAGCCCCTTTGAGGGTGGCTACACCTTC.

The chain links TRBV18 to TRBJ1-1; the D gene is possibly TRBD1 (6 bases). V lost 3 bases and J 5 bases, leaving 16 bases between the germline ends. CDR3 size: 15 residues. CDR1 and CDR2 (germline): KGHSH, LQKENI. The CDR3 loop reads CASSPIQGLETEAFF. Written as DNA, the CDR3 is TGTGCCAGCTCACCGATCCAGGGGCTCGAGACTGAAGCTTTCTTT.

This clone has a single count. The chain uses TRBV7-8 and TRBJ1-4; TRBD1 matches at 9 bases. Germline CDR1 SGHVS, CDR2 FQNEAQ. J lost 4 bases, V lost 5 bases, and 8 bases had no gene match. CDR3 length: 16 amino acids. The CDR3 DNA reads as TGTGCCAGCAGCCCCAGCCGGACAGGGGTTAATGAAAAACTGTTTTTT. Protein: CASSPSRTGVNEKLFF.

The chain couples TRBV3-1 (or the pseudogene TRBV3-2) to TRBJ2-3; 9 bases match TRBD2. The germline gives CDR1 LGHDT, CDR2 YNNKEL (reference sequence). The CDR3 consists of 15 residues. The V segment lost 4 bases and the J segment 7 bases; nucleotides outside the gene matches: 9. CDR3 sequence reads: CASSPPAGGSNTQYF. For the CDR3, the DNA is TGTGCCAGCAGCCCCCCGGCGGGGGGGTCGAATACGCAGTATTTT.

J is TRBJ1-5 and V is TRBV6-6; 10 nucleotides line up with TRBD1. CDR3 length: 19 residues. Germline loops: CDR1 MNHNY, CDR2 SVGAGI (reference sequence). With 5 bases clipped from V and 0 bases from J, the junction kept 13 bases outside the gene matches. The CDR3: CASSPRTGGYVRSNQPQHF. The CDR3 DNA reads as TGTGCCAGCAGTCCGCGGACAGGGGGATATGTGCGTAGCAATCAGCCCCAGCATTTT.

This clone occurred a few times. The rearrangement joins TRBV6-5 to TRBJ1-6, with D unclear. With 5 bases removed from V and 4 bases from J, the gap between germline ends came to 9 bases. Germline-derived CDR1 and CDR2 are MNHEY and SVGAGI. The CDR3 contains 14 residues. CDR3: CASSPRNYNSPLHF. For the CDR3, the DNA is TGTGCCAGCAGTCCTAGGAATTATAATTCACCCCTCCACTTT.

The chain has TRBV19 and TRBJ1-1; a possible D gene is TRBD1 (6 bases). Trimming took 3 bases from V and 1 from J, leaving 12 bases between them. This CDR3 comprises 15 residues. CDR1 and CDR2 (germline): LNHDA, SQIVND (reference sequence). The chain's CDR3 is CASSMGGAGNTEAFF. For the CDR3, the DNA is TGTGCCAGTAGTATGGGGGGGGCTGGGAACACTGAAGCTTTCTTT.

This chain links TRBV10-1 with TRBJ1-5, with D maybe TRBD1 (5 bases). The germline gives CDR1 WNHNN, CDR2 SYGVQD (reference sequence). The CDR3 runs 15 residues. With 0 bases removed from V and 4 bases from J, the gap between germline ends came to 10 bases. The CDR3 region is CASSESGQGNQPQHF. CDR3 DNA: TGCGCCAGCAGTGAGTCGGGGCAGGGTAATCAGCCCCAGCATTTT.

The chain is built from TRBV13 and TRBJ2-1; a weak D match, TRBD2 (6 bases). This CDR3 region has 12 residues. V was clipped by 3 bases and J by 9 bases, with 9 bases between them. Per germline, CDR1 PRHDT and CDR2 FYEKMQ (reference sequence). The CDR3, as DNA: TGTGCCAGCAGCTTCCTAGCGAGTGAGCAGTTCTTC. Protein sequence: CASSFLASEQFF.